Included here is one TCR beta chain sequence, with context. The antigen remains unidentified. Mismatch repair deficiency was confirmed in all patients, by PCR or immunohistochemistry. A few pembrolizumab responders had their TCRs sequenced. These data belong to a study of PD-1 blockade in mismatch repair-deficient tumors. Study at large: All were previously treated, progressing patients with 12 mismatch repair-deficient cancer types. Study results and caveats: After pembrolizumab, tumor-resident clones rose rapidly, then generally contracted before radiologic responses.

The method was immunoSEQ multiplex PCR; TCRdb's version includes in-frame clones alone and lacks a portion of them. The data hold approximately 60,000 clones, with 70% to 90% observed a single time. Trimming cost V 3 bases and J 0 bases, with 5 bases left between them. There are 14 residues in the CDR3. Germline V gene data show CDR1 as KGHSH and CDR2 as LQKENI. Material: peripheral blood, obtained 52 weeks after starting pembrolizumab. The sequence was obtained from an adult with mismatch repair-deficient cancer. V gene TRBV18 combines with J gene TRBJ1-4; D is uncertain. The CDR3 sequence: CASSPGATNEKLFF. CDR3 coding DNA: TGTGCCAGCTCACCGGGAGCAACTAATGAAAAACTGTTTTTT. Full variable domain (missing parts from reference TRBV18 and TRBJ1-4): NAGVMQNPRHLVRRRGQEARLRCSPMKGHSHVYWYRQLPEEGLKFMVYLQKENIIDESGMPKERFSAEFPKEGPSILRIQQVVRGDSAAYFCASSPGATNEKLFFGSGTQLSVL.